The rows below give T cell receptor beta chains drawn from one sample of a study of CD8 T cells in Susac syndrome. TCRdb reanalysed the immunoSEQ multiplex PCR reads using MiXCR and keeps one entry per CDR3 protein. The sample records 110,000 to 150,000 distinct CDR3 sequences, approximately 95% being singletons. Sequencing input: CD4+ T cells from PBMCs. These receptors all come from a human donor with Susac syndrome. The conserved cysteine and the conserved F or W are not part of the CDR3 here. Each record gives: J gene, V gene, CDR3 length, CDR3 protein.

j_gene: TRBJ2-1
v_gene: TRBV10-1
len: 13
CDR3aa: ASSDAASPPNEQF

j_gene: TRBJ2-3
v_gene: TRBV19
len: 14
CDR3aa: ASSTEQGRVVDTQY

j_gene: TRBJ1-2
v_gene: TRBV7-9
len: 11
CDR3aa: ASSLAGRGGYT

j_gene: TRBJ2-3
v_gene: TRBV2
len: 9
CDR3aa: ASAGTDTQY

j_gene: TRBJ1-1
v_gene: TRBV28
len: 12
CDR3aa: ASSERQGHTEAF

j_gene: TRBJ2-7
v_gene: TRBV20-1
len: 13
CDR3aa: SARESPRGSREQY

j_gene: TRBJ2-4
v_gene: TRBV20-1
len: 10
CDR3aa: SAELAKNIQY

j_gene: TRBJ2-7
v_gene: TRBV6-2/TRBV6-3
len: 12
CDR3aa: ASRGGQGFDEQY

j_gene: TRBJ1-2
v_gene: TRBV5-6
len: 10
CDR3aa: ASSSGVGGYT

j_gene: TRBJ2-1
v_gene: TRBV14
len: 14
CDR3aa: ASSQGLAGGGDEQF

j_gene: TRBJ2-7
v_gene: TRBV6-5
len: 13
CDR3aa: ASSSPGQGTYEQY

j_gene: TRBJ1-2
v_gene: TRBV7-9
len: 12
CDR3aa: ASSFRDSRYGYT

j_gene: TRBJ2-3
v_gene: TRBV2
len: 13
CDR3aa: ASRLGLARTDTQY

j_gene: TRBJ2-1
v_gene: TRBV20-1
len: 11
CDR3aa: SARGLALNEQF

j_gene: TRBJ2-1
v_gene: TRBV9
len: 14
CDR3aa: ASSVAPPGSGGEQF

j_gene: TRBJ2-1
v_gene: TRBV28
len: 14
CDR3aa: ASSPTRLAGGNEQF

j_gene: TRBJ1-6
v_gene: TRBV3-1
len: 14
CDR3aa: ASSQEGGKGTSPLH

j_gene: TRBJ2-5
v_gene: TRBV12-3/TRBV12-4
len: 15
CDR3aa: ASTEKVLGQITETQY

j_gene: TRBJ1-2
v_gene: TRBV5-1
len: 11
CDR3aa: ASTGQGDYGYT

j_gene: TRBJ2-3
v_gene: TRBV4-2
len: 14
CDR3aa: ASSQVWRDSTDTQY

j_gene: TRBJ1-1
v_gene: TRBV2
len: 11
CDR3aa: ASIAEEHTEAF

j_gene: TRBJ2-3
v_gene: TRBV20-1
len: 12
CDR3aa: SASGGWRTDTQY

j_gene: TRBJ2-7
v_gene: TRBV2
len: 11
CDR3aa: ASNLASSYEQY

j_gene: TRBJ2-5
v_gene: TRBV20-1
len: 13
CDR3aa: SASRVAGGNLAQY

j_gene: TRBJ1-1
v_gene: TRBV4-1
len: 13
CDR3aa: ASSKEEGMNTEAF

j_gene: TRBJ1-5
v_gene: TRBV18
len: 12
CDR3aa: ASSKYRGPMPQH

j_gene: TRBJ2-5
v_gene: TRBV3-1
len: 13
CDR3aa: ASSQVSGANPTQY

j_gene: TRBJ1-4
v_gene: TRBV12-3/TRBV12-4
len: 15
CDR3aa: ASSGHGPRATNEKLF

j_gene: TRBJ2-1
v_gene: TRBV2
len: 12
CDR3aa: ATQRESVGNEQF

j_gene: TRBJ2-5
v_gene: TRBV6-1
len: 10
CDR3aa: ASSGLGETQY

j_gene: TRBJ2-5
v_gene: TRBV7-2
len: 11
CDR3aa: ASSRGGQETQY

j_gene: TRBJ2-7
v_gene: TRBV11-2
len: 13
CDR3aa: ASSPIRDKYYEQY

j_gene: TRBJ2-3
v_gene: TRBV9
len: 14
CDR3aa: ASSVGSTLPTDTQY

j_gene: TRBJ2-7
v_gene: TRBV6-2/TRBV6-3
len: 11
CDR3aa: ASSYSSRGEQY

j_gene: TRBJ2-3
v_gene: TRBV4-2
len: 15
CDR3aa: ASSQELDDYGTDTQY